Below are 15 T cell receptor beta chains sequenced from a single sample in a study of cytomegalovirus exposure and HLA in healthy donors. PCR primers comprised 60 Vbeta and 13 Jbeta primers. Assay used: immunoSEQ multiplex PCR; TCRdb lists only in-frame clones, some missing. The sample records 90,000 to 100,000 clones, approximately 76% being singletons. Sequenced material: PBMCs. The receptor source for this set is a man aged 35 to 55 in good health and CMV-seronegative.

The chain couples TRBV7-9 to TRBJ1-1, with 8 bases that match TRBD1. This CDR3 comprises 17 residues. Germline V lookup: CDR1 SEHNR, CDR2 FQNEAQ (reference sequence). V trimming: 1 base; J trimming: 0 bases; junction bases outside the gene matches: 7. CDR3 sequence: CASSLVGTGRMNTEAFF. The DNA for the CDR3 is TGTGCCAGCAGCTTAGTGGGGACAGGTAGGATGAACACTGAAGCTTTCTTT.

V gene TRBV6-1 combines with J gene TRBJ1-2; D is unresolved. The germline gives CDR1 MNHNS, CDR2 SASEGT. CDR3 length: 9 amino acids. The germline V and J ends were trimmed by 7 bases and 11 bases, with 8 bases remaining between them. The CDR3 is CASTHIYTF. Here the CDR3 DNA reads TGTGCCAGCACCCACATTTACACCTTC.

This chain connects TRBV25-1 to TRBJ2-2; 7 nucleotides line up with TRBD2. CDR1 is MGHDK, CDR2 SYGVNS, per germline. This CDR3 spans 16 amino acids. Losses at the gene ends were 1 base for V and 1 base for J; bases not matched to a gene: 3. Here the CDR3 DNA reads TGTGCCAGCAGTGAATTTACTAGCGTGAACACCGGGGAGCTGTTTTTT. It translates to CASSEFTSVNTGELFF.

This clone appeared a single time. The chain uses TRBV5-1 and TRBJ2-1; 8 nucleotides agree with TRBD2. The germline V gene has CDR1 SGHRS and CDR2 YFSETQ. Trimming took 2 bases from V and 6 from J; bases not matched to a gene: 10. The CDR3 runs 16 residues. The CDR3 nucleotides read TGCGCCAGCAGCTTAACGGGAGGGCCGCAAGGCAATGAGCAGTTCTTC. It encodes CASSLTGGPQGNEQFF.

This sequence joins TRBV27 and TRBJ1-1; TRBD1 might be the D (5 bases). With 2 bases removed from V and 0 bases from J, the gap between germline ends came to 7 bases. CDR3 size: 14 residues. The V gene's germline CDR1 is MNHEY and CDR2 SMNVEV (reference sequence). The CDR3 spells CASSLNRLNTEAFF. The CDR3 nucleotides read TGTGCCAGCAGTTTAAACAGGCTGAACACTGAAGCTTTCTTT.

The V gene is TRBV28, the J gene TRBJ2-3; possibly TRBD2 for D (5 bases). Germline loops: CDR1 MDHEN, CDR2 SYDVKM. V was clipped by 5 bases and J by 3 bases, with 9 bases between them. The CDR3 spans 13 residues. CDR3 nucleotides: TGTGCCAGCAGTACGGGGAGAACAGATACGCAGTATTTT. Its translation: CASSTGRTDTQYF. Full variable domain (outside the CDR3, taken from reference TRBV28 and TRBJ2-3): DVKVTQSSRYLVKRTGEKVFLECVQDMDHENMFWYRQDPGLGLRLIYFSYDVKMKEKGDIPEGYSVSREKKERFSLILESASTNQTSMYLCASSTGRTDTQYFGPGTRLTVL.

V and J are TRBV11-3 and TRBJ2-1; D perhaps matches TRBD2 (5 bases). The CDR3 runs 15 residues. Deletions cut 3 bases from V and 1 base from J, with 10 bases between. Germline CDR1 is SGHNT and CDR2 is YENEEA. The CDR3 DNA reads TGTGCCAGCAGCTTCGAGGGCCCATCCTACAATGAGCAGTTCTTC. Translating gives CASSFEGPSYNEQFF.

The rearrangement joins TRBV18 to TRBJ2-7; 7 positions match TRBD1. The CDR3 spans 14 residues. With V trimmed by 5 bases and J by 3 bases, 7 bases remained unmatched. The germline V gene has CDR1 KGHSH and CDR2 LQKENI. This CDR3 reads CASSATGTVYEQYF. The CDR3 DNA sequence: TGTGCCAGCTCAGCGACCGGGACAGTCTACGAGCAGTACTTC.

V is TRBV28 and J is TRBJ2-1; a possible D gene is TRBD1 (5 bases). Trimming took off 2 bases at V and 12 bases at J, with 14 bases between the two ends. Germline V gene lookup returns CDR1 MDHEN and CDR2 SYDVKM. The CDR3 is 13 amino acids. The CDR3 sequence is CASSLNIQGGQFF. The CDR3 DNA is TGTGCCAGCAGTTTAAATATTCAGGGCGGGCAGTTCTTC.

The rearrangement links TRBV27 to TRBJ2-3; a weak D match, TRBD2 (5 bases). This CDR3 is built from 14 residues. CDR1 MNHEY and CDR2 SMNVEV come from the germline V gene (reference sequence). V was cut by 5 bases and J by 0 bases, with 9 bases left in between. The CDR3 sequence: CASSPWTSTDTQYF. The CDR3 coding sequence is TGTGCCAGCAGTCCCTGGACTAGCACAGATACGCAGTATTTT.

This sequence joins TRBV15 and TRBJ1-2, with D possibly TRBD1 on 5 matching bases. The CDR3 is 14 amino acids. CDR1 and CDR2 from the germline V gene are LNHNV and YYDKDF (reference sequence). V lost 0 bases and J 5 bases, leaving 10 bases between the germline ends. CDR3 amino acids: CATSRDRRGYGYTF. The DNA of the CDR3 is TGTGCCACCAGCAGAGATAGGAGGGGTTATGGCTACACCTTC.

A few counts support this clone. The CDR3 sequence is CASSSRGGEEPDVLTF. The CDR3 DNA reads TGTGCCAGCAGCTCAAGGGGGGGCGAAGAGCCCGACGTCCTGACTTTC. The rearrangement joins TRBV4-2 to TRBJ2-6; D may be TRBD2 (7 bases). This CDR3 has 16 residues. Trimming took 5 bases from V and 11 from J, leaving 22 bases between them. CDR1 is LGHNA, CDR2 YNFKEQ, per germline.

The count of this clone is one. This chain links TRBV6-5 with TRBJ2-3; TRBD1 agrees at 8 bases. Germline values: CDR1 MNHEY, CDR2 SVGAGI. The CDR3 has 15 amino acids. V dropped 4 bases and J dropped 3; count of bases not matched to a gene: 6. The CDR3: CASSLGTGFTDTQYF. DNA for the CDR3: TGTGCCAGCAGTTTGGGGACAGGCTTTACAGATACGCAGTATTTT.

The rearrangement uses TRBV9 and TRBJ2-7, with TRBD1 identical over 9 bases. Germline V gives CDR1 SGDLS, CDR2 YYNGEE. The CDR3 extends over 13 amino acids. With 4 bases clipped from V and 4 bases from J, the junction kept 3 bases outside the gene matches. The CDR3, as DNA: TGTGCCAGCAGCCAGGGACAGGGTTACGAGCAGTACTTC. Protein product: CASSQGQGYEQYF.

This rearrangement joins TRBV7-3 to TRBJ2-4; D is unresolved. The ends were cut back, 4 bases at V and 6 bases at J, with 10 bases in the middle. This CDR3 spans 13 amino acids. Germline lookup yields CDR1 SGHTA and CDR2 FQGTGA. The CDR3 here is CASSSDRGNIQYF. DNA for the CDR3: TGTGCCAGCAGCTCCGATAGAGGAAACATTCAGTACTTC.